One sample yielded the 20 T cell receptor beta chains listed below, sequenced in a study of blood T cells in healthy people across ages. A second PCR, run for roughly 7 to 11 cycles, used a sample-barcoded 5' primer plus a J-beta primer mix. TCRdb analysed the 5' RACE reads with MiXCR anew, one entry per CDR3 protein. The data show 710,000 or so distinct CDR3 sequences, approximately 31% seen once. The sequenced sample was blood. Source of these receptors: a woman of 80 years or more in good health.

The V call is TRBV20-1, the J call TRBJ2-1; TRBD1 matches at 8 bases. The CDR3 has 16 amino acids. V lost 4 bases, J lost 4 bases, and 12 bases stayed unmatched. Germline-derived CDR1 and CDR2 are DFQATT and SNEGSKA (reference sequence). CDR3 nucleotide sequence: TGCAGTGCTAAGCGCCGGTCAGGGGGCATTTACAATGAGCAGTTCTTC. Residues: CSAKRRSGGIYNEQFF.

This clonotype was observed many times. The J gene is TRBJ1-1, the V gene TRBV29-1; the D gene is possibly TRBD1 (6 bases). Deletions cut 7 bases from V and 1 base from J, with 13 bases between. The germline V gene has CDR1 SQVTM and CDR2 ANQGSEA. The CDR3 has 13 amino acids. The CDR3 sequence: CSALGTRNTEAFF. In DNA form, the CDR3 reads TGCAGCGCCCTCGGGACAAGGAACACTGAAGCTTTCTTT.

The chain has TRBV7-2 and TRBJ2-3; D not certain. Germline V gene lookup returns CDR1 SGHTA and CDR2 FQGNSA. V lost 3 bases and J 3 bases, leaving 10 bases between the germline ends. The CDR3 consists of 14 residues. The CDR3 bases are TGTGCCAGCAGCTTCGTTCTGGGAACAGATACGCAGTATTTT. It encodes CASSFVLGTDTQYF.

The J gene is TRBJ1-2, the V gene TRBV4-2; D perhaps matches TRBD1 (6 bases). Per germline, CDR1 LGHNA and CDR2 YNFKEQ. Trimming cost V 0 bases and J 6 bases, with 11 bases left between them. The CDR3 runs to 14 residues. The CDR3 DNA reads TGTGCCAGCAGCCAAGATCCCAACAGGGATGGCTACACCTTC. It yields the protein CASSQDPNRDGYTF.

This clonotype was counted many times. This sequence joins TRBV9 and TRBJ2-1, with TRBD2 matching over 8 bases. Trimming cost V 3 bases and J 6 bases; bases outside gene matches: 5. The CDR3 sequence is 14 residues long. In germline, CDR1 is SGDLS, CDR2 YYNGEE. The CDR3 DNA is TGTGCCAGCAGCGCCCCCGCGGGGGGCAATGAGCAGTTCTTC. It translates to CASSAPAGGNEQFF.

Note on this clonotype: A much larger clone differs by one base, so this may be a read error. V gene TRBV7-2 combines with J gene TRBJ2-3; tentative D call: TRBD1 (7 bases). Germline-derived CDR1 and CDR2 are SGHTA and FQGNSA. The CDR3 is 13 residues long. CDR3 in amino acids: CASSFQGGDAQYF. In nucleotides, the CDR3 is TGTGCCAGCAGCTTTCAGGGGGGAGATGCGCAGTATTTT.

This clonotype was recorded at least ten times. The CDR3 sequence is CASSANDGFSEQFF. CDR3 in DNA: TGTGCCAGCAGCGCCAACGACGGCTTTAGTGAGCAGTTCTTC. J is TRBJ2-1 and V is TRBV9; no clear D. V lost 3 bases, J lost 9 bases, and 16 bases lay in between. Germline V lookup: CDR1 SGDLS, CDR2 YYNGEE. The CDR3 totals 14 residues.

The chain combines TRBV4-1 with TRBJ2-4; 15 bases match TRBD2. V was pared by 3 bases and J by 2 bases, with 5 bases of the junction left unmatched. CDR3 length equals 18 residues. Per germline, CDR1 MGHRA and CDR2 YSYEKL. For the CDR3, the DNA is TGCGCCAGCAGCCAGGGACTAGCGGGAGGCGGGTCCAAAAACATTCAGTACTTC. Amino acids: CASSQGLAGGGSKNIQYF.

This clonotype was seen more than once but under ten times. This may stem from a read error, because a much larger clone lies one nucleotide away. Here the CDR3 DNA reads TGTGCCAGCAGCCATGTCCCAGATACGCAGTATTTT. Protein sequence: CASSHVPDTQYF. J is TRBJ2-3 and V is TRBV3-1; D is ambiguous. This CDR3 is 12 amino acids long. V lost 3 bases, J lost 4 bases, and 5 bases lay in between. Germline values: CDR1 LGHDT, CDR2 YNNKEL (reference sequence).

The chain is built from TRBV10-3 and TRBJ2-2; 8 bases agree with TRBD1. The CDR3 length is 17 residues. Germline values: CDR1 ENHRY, CDR2 SYGVKD. The V gene end was trimmed by 0 bases and the J gene end by 1 base; junction bases not matched to a gene: 4. In DNA, the CDR3 is TGTGCCATCAGTGAGTCGTGGACAGGGAAGAACACCGGGGAGCTGTTTTTT. This sequence encodes CAISESWTGKNTGELFF.

This clonotype was counted a few times. V usage is TRBV21-1 and J usage is TRBJ1-1; no check of the table's D call, TRBD1, against the DNA was made. TRBV21-1 has pseudogene status. The CDR3 sequence is 18 residues long. CDR3 sequence: CASRLSLQGGLLNTEAFF. For the CDR3, the DNA is TGTGCCAGCAGATTATCTTTACAGGGCGGATTACTGAACACTGAAGCTTTCTTT.

Ten or more counts support this clonotype. The J gene is TRBJ2-7, the V gene TRBV7-9; 7 bases align to TRBD2. Germline loops: CDR1 SEHNR, CDR2 FQNEAQ (reference sequence). The V and J ends lost 0 bases and 7 bases, in that order; junction bases with no gene match: 3. This CDR3 spans 13 amino acids. The DNA of the CDR3 is TGTGCCAGCAGCTTAGCTTCCGGGAGGGAGCAGTACTTC. Amino acids: CASSLASGREQYF.

CDR3 nucleotide sequence: TGTGCCAGCAGCCAAGAAAACAGGGGTGGGCCTGAAGCTTTCTTT. Translation gives CASSQENRGGPEAFF. The V and J genes are TRBV3-1 and TRBJ1-1, with 7 bases fitting TRBD1. Germline V gene lookup returns CDR1 LGHDT and CDR2 YNNKEL (reference sequence). After removal of 0 bases from V and 6 bases from J, the junction contained 7 bases not matched to a gene. The CDR3 has 15 residues. Variable domain in full (rest from reference TRBV3-1 and TRBJ1-1): DTAVSQTPKYLVTQMGNDKSIKCEQNLGHDTMYWYKQDSKKFLKIMFSYNNKELIINETVPNRFSPKSPDKAHLNLHINSLELGDSAVYFCASSQENRGGPEAFFGQGTRLTVV.

This chain links TRBV30 with TRBJ1-6; the D is unclear. Per germline, CDR1 GTSNPN and CDR2 SVGIG (reference sequence). Trimming pared 0 bases from V and 9 bases from J, leaving 15 bases between. The CDR3 sequence is 15 residues long. CDR3 residues: CAWSVPRPSSSPLHF. DNA of the CDR3: TGTGCCTGGAGTGTACCCCGGCCCTCGAGTTCACCCCTCCACTTT.

This clonotype was found many times. This chain uses TRBV6-5 with TRBJ1-2; TRBD1 matches 9 bases. The length of the CDR3 is 12 residues. V was clipped by 6 bases and J by 8 bases; unmatched bases: 4. From germline, CDR1 is MNHEY and CDR2 SVGAGI. DNA of the CDR3: TGTGCCAGCAGAAGGACAGGGGAGGGCTACACCTTC. It specifies CASRRTGEGYTF.

This clonotype was counted ten times or more. This chain connects TRBV20-1 to TRBJ2-6; D not resolved. V was shortened by 3 bases and J by 7 bases, with 10 bases between the two germline ends. The CDR3 has 13 residues. The germline V gene encodes CDR1 DFQATT and CDR2 SNEGSKA (reference sequence). CDR3 sequence: CSARDSIANVLTF. For the CDR3, the DNA is TGCAGTGCTAGGGATTCTATCGCCAACGTCCTGACTTTC.

This clonotype has more than one count but fewer than ten. This may arise from a read error, as a much more abundant clone is one base away. V and J are TRBV29-1 and TRBJ2-1; possible D gene TRBD2, 5 bases. The better agreement between TRBJ2-7 and the DNA end casts doubt on the J call. The CDR3 spans 15 residues. Germline CDR1 is SQVTM and CDR2 is ANQGSEA. DNA of the CDR3: TGCAGCGCTGAGGTTGGGAGTAGCTCCTACAATGAGCAGTACTTC. It is translated as CSAEVGSSSYNEQYF.

This clonotype was observed many times. The rearrangement links TRBV20-1 to TRBJ1-2; the D is unclear. The CDR3 extends over 13 amino acids. Germline CDR1 and CDR2: DFQATT and SNEGSKA (reference sequence). V lost 8 bases to trimming and J lost 2 bases, with 15 bases between them. CDR3 nucleotides: TGCAGTCGCCGCGACTCCTTAAACTATGGCTACACCTTC. It codes for CSRRDSLNYGYTF.

The rearrangement links TRBV11-2 to TRBJ1-5; tentatively, D is TRBD1 (5 bases). CDR3 length: 13 residues. CDR1 SGHAT and CDR2 FQNNGV come from the germline V gene. The germline V and J ends were trimmed by 5 bases and 7 bases, with 12 bases remaining between them. This CDR3 is CASSPFEGQPQHF. The CDR3 nucleotides read TGTGCCAGCAGCCCCTTTGAGGGGCAGCCCCAGCATTTT.

In its sample, this clonotype was seen many times. V usage is TRBV5-6 and J usage is TRBJ2-3, with D hard to call. V shed 1 base and J shed 4 bases, with 7 bases lying between them. The germline V gene has CDR1 SGHDT and CDR2 YYEEEE. CDR3 size: 13 residues. Here the CDR3 DNA reads TGTGCCAGCAGCTTGTTTGGTCCAGATACGCAGTATTTT. It specifies CASSLFGPDTQYF.